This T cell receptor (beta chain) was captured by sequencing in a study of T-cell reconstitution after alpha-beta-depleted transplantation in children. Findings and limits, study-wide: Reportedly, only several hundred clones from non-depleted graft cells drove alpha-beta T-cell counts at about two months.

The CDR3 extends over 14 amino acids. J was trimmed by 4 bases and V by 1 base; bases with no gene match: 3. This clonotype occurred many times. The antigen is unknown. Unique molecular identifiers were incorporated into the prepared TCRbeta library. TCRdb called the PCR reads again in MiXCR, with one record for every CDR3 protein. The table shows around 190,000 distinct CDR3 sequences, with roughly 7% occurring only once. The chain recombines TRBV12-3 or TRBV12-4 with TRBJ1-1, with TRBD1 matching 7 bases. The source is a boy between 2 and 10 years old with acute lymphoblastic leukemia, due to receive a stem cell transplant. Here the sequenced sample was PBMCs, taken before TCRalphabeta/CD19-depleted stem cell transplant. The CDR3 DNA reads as TGTGCCAGCAGTTTAGTGGGGGACAGCACTGAAGCTTTCTTT. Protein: CASSLVGDSTEAFF.